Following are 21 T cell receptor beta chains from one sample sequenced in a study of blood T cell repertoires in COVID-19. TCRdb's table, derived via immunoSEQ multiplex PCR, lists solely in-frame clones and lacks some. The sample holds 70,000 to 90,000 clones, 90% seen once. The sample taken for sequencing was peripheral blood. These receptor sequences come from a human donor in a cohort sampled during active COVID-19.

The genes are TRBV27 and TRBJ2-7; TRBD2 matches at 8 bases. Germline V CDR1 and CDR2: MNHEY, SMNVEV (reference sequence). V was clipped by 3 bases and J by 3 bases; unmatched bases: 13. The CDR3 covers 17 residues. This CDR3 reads CASSFRGGEVGFYEQYF. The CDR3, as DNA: TGTGCCAGCAGTTTCCGGGGGGGGGAAGTGGGCTTCTACGAGCAGTACTTC.

The CDR3 nucleotides are TGTGCCAGCAGTTTAATTCGGAACACTGAAGCTTTCTTT. Protein sequence: CASSLIRNTEAFF. V is TRBV12-3 or TRBV12-4 and J is TRBJ1-1; D is uncertain. The CDR3 is 13 amino acids. V was trimmed by 2 bases and J by 1 base, leaving 5 bases between them.

The CDR3 DNA follows: TGTGCCAGCAGCTTAGTTGGTACATACACAGATACGCAGTATTTT. This translates into CASSLVGTYTDTQYF. The V and J genes are TRBV11-2 and TRBJ2-3; D remains unclear. The CDR3 has 15 amino acids. The V end lost 1 base, the J end lost 2 bases, and 10 bases lay between the germline ends. Germline V gene lookup returns CDR1 SGHAT and CDR2 FQNNGV. Full variable domain (missing parts from reference TRBV11-2 and TRBJ2-3): EAGVAQSPRYKIIEKRQSVAFWCNPISGHATLYWYQQILGQGPKLLIQFQNNGVVDDSQLPKDRFSAERLKGVDSTLKIQPAKLEDSAVYLCASSLVGTYTDTQYFGPGTRLTVL.

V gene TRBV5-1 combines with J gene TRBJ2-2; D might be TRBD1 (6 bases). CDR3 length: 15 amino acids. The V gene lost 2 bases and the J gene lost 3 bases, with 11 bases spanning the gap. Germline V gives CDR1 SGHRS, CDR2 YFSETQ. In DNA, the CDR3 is TGCGCCAGCAGCTTAGGGACATACGACACCGGGGAGCTGTTTTTT. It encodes CASSLGTYDTGELFF.

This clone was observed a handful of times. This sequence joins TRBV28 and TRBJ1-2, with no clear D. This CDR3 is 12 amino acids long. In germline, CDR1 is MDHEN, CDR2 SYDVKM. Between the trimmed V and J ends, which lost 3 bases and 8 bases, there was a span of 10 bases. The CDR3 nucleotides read TGTGCCAGCAGTTTCCTTCGGCGGGGCTACACCTTC. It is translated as CASSFLRRGYTF.

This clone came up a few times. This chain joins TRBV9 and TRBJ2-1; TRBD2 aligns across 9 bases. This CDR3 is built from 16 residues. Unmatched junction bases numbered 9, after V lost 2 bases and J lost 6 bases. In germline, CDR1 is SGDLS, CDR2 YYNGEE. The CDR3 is CASSVTDSLAGNEQFF. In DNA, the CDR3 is TGTGCCAGCAGCGTGACGGACTCACTAGCGGGCAATGAGCAGTTCTTC.

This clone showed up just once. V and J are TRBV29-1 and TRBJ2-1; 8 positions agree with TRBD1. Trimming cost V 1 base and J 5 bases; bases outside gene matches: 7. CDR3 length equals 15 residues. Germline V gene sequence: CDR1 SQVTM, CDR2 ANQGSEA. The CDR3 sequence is CSVEVSQGENNEQFF. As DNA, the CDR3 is TGCAGCGTTGAAGTATCACAGGGGGAGAACAATGAGCAGTTCTTC.

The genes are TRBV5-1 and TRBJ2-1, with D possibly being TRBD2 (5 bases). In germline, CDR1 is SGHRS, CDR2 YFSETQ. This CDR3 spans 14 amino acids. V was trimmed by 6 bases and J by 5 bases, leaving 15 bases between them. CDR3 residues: CASKGTRIDNEQFF. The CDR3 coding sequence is TGCGCCAGCAAAGGAACTAGGATCGACAATGAGCAGTTCTTC.

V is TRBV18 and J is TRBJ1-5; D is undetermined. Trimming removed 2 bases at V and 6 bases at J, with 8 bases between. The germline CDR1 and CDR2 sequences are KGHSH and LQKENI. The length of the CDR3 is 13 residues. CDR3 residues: CASSPGSGQPQHF. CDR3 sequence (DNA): TGTGCCAGCTCACCAGGAAGCGGTCAGCCCCAGCATTTT.

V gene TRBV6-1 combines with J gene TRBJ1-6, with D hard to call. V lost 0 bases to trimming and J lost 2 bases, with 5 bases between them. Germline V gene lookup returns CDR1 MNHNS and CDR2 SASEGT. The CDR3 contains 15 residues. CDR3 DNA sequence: TGTGCCAGCAGTGAAGCGCAGGCCTATAATTCACCCCTCCACTTT. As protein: CASSEAQAYNSPLHF.

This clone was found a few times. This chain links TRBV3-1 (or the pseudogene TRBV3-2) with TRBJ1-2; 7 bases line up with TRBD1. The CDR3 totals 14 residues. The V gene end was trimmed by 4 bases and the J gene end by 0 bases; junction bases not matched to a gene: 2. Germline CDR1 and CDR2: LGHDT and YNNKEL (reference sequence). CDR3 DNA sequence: TGTGCCAGCAGCCCGGGACAGACTAACTATGGCTACACCTTC. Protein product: CASSPGQTNYGYTF.

In DNA, the CDR3 is TGCGCCAGCAGTGAAGGCAGGGTGAGGAATGAGCAGTTCTTC. Translated, it gives CASSEGRVRNEQFF. This sequence joins TRBV10-1 and TRBJ2-1; possible D gene TRBD1, 5 bases. The CDR3 length is 14 residues. Trimming stripped 3 bases from V and 7 bases from J, with 13 bases between. Germline-derived CDR1 and CDR2 are WNHNN and SYGVQD (reference sequence).

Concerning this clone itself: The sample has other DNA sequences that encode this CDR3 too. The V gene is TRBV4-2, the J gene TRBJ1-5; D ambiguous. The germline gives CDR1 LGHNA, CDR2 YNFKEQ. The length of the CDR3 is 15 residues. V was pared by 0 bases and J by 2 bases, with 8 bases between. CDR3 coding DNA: TGTGCCAGCAGCCAAGAACGGGGAGGCAATCAGCCCCAGCATTTT. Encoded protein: CASSQERGGNQPQHF.

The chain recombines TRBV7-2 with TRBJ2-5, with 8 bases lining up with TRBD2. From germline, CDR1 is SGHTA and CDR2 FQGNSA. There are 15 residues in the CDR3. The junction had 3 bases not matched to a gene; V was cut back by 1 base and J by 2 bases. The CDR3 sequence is CASSLDGGGQETQYF. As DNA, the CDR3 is TGTGCCAGCAGCTTAGACGGGGGGGGTCAAGAGACCCAGTACTTC.

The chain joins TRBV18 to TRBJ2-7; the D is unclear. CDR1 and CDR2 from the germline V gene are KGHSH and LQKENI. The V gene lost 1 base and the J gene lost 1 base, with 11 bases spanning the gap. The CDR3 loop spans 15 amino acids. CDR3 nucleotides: TGTGCCAGCTCACCACGATCGGAGCCTTCCTACGAGCAGTACTTC. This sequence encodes CASSPRSEPSYEQYF.

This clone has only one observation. The CDR3: CASKGLENQPQHF. CDR3 sequence (DNA): TGTGCCAGCAAGGGGTTGGAGAATCAGCCCCAGCATTTT. V is TRBV25-1 and J is TRBJ1-5; TRBD1 might be the D (5 bases). Germline CDR1 reads MGHDK; CDR2 reads SYGVNS. CDR3 length equals 13 residues. With 7 bases removed from V and 4 bases from J, the gap between germline ends came to 11 bases.

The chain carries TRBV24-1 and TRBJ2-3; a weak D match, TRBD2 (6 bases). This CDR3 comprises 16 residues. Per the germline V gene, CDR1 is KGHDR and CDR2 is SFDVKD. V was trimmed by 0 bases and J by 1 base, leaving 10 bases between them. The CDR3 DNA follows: TGTGCCACCAGTGATTTGGGCGGGGCGGGCACAGATACGCAGTATTTT. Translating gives CATSDLGGAGTDTQYF.

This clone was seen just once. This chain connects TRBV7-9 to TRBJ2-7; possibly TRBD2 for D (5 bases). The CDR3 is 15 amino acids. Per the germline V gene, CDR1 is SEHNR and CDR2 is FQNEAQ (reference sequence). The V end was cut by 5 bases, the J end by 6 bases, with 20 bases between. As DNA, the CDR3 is TGTGCCAGCAGCCCCGTCCTGGGTCACACTAGCGAGCAGTACTTC. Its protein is CASSPVLGHTSEQYF.

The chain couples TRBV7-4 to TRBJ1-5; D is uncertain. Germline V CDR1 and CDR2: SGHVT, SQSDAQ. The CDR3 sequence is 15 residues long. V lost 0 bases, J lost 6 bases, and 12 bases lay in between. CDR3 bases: TGTGCCAGCAGCTTAGCCCTGACTAGCGGTCAGCCCCAGCATTTT. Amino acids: CASSLALTSGQPQHF.

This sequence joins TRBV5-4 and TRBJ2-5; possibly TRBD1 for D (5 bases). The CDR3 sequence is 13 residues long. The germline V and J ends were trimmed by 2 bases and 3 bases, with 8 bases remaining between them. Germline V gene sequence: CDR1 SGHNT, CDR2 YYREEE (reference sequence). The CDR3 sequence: CASSFGREETQYF. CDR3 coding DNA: TGTGCCAGCAGCTTTGGCAGGGAAGAGACCCAGTACTTC.

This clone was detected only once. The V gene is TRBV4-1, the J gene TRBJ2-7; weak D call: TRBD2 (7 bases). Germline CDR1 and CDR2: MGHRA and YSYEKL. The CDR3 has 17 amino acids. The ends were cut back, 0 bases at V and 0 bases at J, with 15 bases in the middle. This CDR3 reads CASSQDNVGGGSYEQYF. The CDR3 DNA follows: TGCGCCAGCAGCCAAGATAACGTAGGGGGGGGCTCCTACGAGCAGTACTTC.